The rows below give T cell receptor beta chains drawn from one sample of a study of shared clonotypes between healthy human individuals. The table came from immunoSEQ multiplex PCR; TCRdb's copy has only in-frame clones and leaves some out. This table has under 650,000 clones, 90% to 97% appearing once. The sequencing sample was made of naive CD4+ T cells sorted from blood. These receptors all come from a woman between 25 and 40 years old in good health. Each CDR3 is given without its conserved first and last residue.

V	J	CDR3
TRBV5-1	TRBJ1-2	ASSARGGARYGYT
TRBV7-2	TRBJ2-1	ASRETQGGEQF
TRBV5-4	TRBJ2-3	ASSLGGTSGRTDTQY
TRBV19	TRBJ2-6	ASSLQGTGANVLT
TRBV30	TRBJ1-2	AWSKQTRGGYT
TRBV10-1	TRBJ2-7	ASSESDSSYEQY
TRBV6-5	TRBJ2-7	ASARGLPYEQY
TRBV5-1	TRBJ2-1	ASSLAVLGGNEQF
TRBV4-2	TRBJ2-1	ASSLATSGSSYNEQF
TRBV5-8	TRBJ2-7	ASRPAEGRLLLEQY
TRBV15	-	ATSRDPSGPYEQY
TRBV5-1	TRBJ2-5	ASSLAVLETQY
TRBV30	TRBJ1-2	AWSAGPEVGYT
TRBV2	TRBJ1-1	ASSKGWLRGEIEAF
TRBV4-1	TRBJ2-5	ASSHVGIQETQY
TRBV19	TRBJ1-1	ASSNRDRVREAF
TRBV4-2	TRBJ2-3	ASSQLNRPDTQY
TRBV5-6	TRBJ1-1	ASSSRVRMNMNTEAF
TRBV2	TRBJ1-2	ASSSADYYGYT
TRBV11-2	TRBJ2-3	ASSLAAVRGTQY
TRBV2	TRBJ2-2	ASSRDYANTGELF
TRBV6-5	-	ASSPGQLGLYEQY
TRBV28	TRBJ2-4	ASSTRGGPLAKNIQY
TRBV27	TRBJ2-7	ASSGQGIAYEQY
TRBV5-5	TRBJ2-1	ASSSPMENNEQF
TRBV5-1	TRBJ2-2	ASSWVGPNTGELF
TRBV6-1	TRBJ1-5	AIRDRSGQPQH
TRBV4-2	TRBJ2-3	ASSLHGSITTDTQY
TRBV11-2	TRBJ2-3	ASSLELVPWGDTQY
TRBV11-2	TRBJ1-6	ASSLTKESSYNSPLH
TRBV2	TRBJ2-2	ASREWATNTGELF